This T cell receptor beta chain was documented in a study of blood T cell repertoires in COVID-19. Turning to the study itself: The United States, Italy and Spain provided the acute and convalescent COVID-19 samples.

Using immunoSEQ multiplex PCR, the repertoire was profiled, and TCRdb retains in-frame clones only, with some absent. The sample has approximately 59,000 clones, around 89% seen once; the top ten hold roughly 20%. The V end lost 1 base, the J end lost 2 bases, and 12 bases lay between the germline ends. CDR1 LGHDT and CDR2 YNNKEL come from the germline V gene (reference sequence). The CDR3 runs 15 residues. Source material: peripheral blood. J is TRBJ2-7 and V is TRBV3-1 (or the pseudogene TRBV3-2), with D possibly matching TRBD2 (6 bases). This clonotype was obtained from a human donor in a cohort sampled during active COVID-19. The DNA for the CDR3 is TGTGCCAGCAGCCAAGGACGGGGGTCAACCTACGAGCAGTACTTC. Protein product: CASSQGRGSTYEQYF.